This TCR beta chain was captured in a study of cytomegalovirus exposure and HLA in healthy donors. Remarks on this clone: Its antigen is not known.

The study's findings and limits: A classifier reportedly called cytomegalovirus status with high sensitivity and specificity.

Per germline, CDR1 SNHLY and CDR2 FYNNEI. This CDR3 contains 13 residues. J lost 0 bases, V lost 11 bases, and 3 bases had no gene match. Repertoires were generated with immunoSEQ multiplex PCR, while TCRdb's copy carries only in-frame clones and drops some. The profile shows about 190,000 clones, approximately 84% of them singletons. Separate from the approximately 720-subject first cohort was the roughly 130-subject validation cohort, to which the donors belonged. Sequencing was performed on PBMCs. This chain joins TRBV2 and TRBJ1-3, with 8 bases fitting TRBD1. The receptor was derived from a man aged 18 to 30 in good health and CMV-seropositive. The CDR3 sequence: CALTGGSGNTIYF. CDR3 bases: TGTGCCCTCACAGGGGGCTCTGGAAACACCATATATTTT.